This TCR beta chain was captured in a study of cytotoxic CD8 clonotypes in ibrutinib-treated CLL. The wider study: A mean of around 260,000 productive templates and approximately 90,000 productive rearrangements was obtained per sample. Study outcomes and limitations: Clonality rose at ibrutinib response, held steady in sustained remission, and fell toward baseline at progression.

As input for TCR beta libraries, approximately 2 micrograms of genomic DNA came from cryopreserved PBMCs. Sequencing used immunoSEQ multiplex PCR; TCRdb keeps in-frame clones, though not all of them. The sample consists of about 44,000 clones, more than 60% of them appearing once. A note on this clone: The antigen is unknown.

This CDR3 region has 12 residues. Per the germline V gene, CDR1 is SGHRS and CDR2 is YFSETQ. V was cut by 4 bases and J by 6 bases, with 10 bases left in between. The receptor comes from a human donor with chronic lymphocytic leukemia. Sequenced here: PBMCs, sampled after 12 months of ibrutinib treatment. The J gene is TRBJ1-1, the V gene TRBV5-1; no clear D gene. Written as DNA, the CDR3 is TGCGCCAGCAGCGGTGGGTCCTCTGAAGCTTTCTTT. Translated: CASSGGSSEAFF.